The clone carrying this T cell receptor (beta chain) was recorded many times. The antigen remains undetermined. The CDR3 goes on 3 residues after the read ends, and that part is filled in from the germline J gene. Sequencing input was equivalent genomic DNA from CVID and controls. Libraries were prepared by immunoSEQ multiplex PCR; TCRdb keeps only in-frame clonotypes and omits some of them. The repertoire yields some 30,000 clones, none seen only once; the top ten contain approximately 4.7%. Germline V gives CDR1 LGHNT, CDR2 FRNRAP. The ends were cut back, 0 bases at V and 4 bases at J, with 9 bases in the middle. CDR3 size: 14 residues. This specimen comes from a study of T cell clonality in common variable immunodeficiency. Both groups were predominantly of Caucasian heritage. Study outcomes and limitations: CVID patient heterogeneity limited repertoire-clinical complication correlations. What drives increased CVID clonality needs T cell subpopulation sequencing.

The source of this sequence is a person aged 18 to 70 in good health. Specimen: peripheral blood mononuclear cells. V gene TRBV12-5 combines with J gene TRBJ1-1; D might be TRBD1 (5 bases). The chain's CDR3 is CASGLVLRGTEAFF. CDR3 DNA, as far as it was read: TGTGCTAGTGGTTTGGTACTGAGGGGCACTGAA.